Each of the 31 T cell receptor beta chains below was sequenced from the same sample in a study of early T cells in non-severe SARS-CoV-2 infection. In TCRdb, the 5' RACE reads were re-called with MiXCR into one record per CDR3 protein. The sample lists 40,000 to 55,000 distinct CDR3 sequences, roughly 7% seen once, with roughly 8% in the top ten. The sequenced material came from whole blood. These receptor sequences come from an adult who was a healthcare worker with PCR-confirmed SARS-CoV-2 infection or an uninfected control (not recorded which).

This clonotype has a handful of counts. The chain couples TRBV7-8 to TRBJ1-4, with a weak D call TRBD1 (5 bases). Trimming removed 4 bases from V and 8 bases from J, with 14 bases in between. Germline CDR1 reads SGHVS; CDR2 reads FQNEAQ. The CDR3 is 14 residues long. CDR3 loop: CASSSGAYREKLFF. The CDR3 DNA reads TGTGCCAGCAGCTCCGGGGCTTATCGCGAAAAACTGTTTTTT.

This clonotype has just a few counts. The V call is TRBV6-2 or TRBV6-3, the J call TRBJ1-2; no reliable D call. V lost 4 bases, J lost 5 bases, and 14 bases lay in between. The germline V gene encodes CDR1 MNHEY and CDR2 SVGEGT. The CDR3 covers 14 residues. Here the CDR3 DNA reads TGTGCCAGCAGTTCAAGGCCTCCCCATTATGGCTACACCTTC. Protein product: CASSSRPPHYGYTF.

This clonotype has a count of ten or more. The chain has TRBV24-1 and TRBJ2-2; perhaps D is TRBD1 or TRBD2 (5 bases each). CDR3 length: 14 amino acids. Trimming took off 7 bases at V and 1 base at J, with 9 bases between the two ends. CDR1 is KGHDR, CDR2 SFDVKD, per germline. The CDR3 bases are TGTGCCACCAGGGGACGGCTGAACACCGGGGAGCTGTTTTTT. Its translation is CATRGRLNTGELFF.

This sequence joins TRBV2 and TRBJ2-6; D is perhaps TRBD2 (6 bases). The CDR3 totals 15 residues. The germline CDR1 and CDR2 sequences are SNHLY and FYNNEI. V was clipped by 7 bases and J by 3 bases, with 13 bases between them. The CDR3 spells CASNPEGFGANVLTF. DNA for the CDR3: TGTGCCAGCAACCCGGAGGGTTTTGGGGCCAACGTCCTGACTTTC.

This clonotype came up many times. The CDR3 protein is CASSQTRNNEQFF. The CDR3 bases are TGTGCCAGCAGCCAAACGCGAAACAATGAGCAGTTCTTC. The rearrangement links TRBV12-3 or TRBV12-4 to TRBJ2-1; D unresolved. The CDR3 covers 13 residues. With 6 bases removed from V and 5 bases from J, the gap between germline ends came to 11 bases.

The rearrangement uses TRBV5-1 and TRBJ2-1; the match to TRBD2 covers 12 bases. V shed 4 bases, J shed 5 bases, and the junction held 16 bases outside the gene matches. The CDR3 length is 19 residues. Germline CDR1 reads SGHRS; CDR2 reads YFSETQ. The CDR3 region is CASSKPSGGAESSHNEQFF. In DNA form, the CDR3 reads TGCGCCAGCAGCAAGCCTAGCGGGGGGGCCGAATCATCCCACAATGAGCAGTTCTTC.

For the CDR3, the DNA is TGTGCCAGCACATCCGGGACAACTGTCTGGCGAGAGACCCAGTACTTC. This translates into CASTSGTTVWRETQYF. The chain uses TRBV12-3 or TRBV12-4 and TRBJ2-5; D might be TRBD1 (6 bases). The CDR3 covers 16 residues. Trimming took 7 bases from V and 4 from J, leaving 22 bases between them.

The table lists this clonotype with a few counts. V usage is TRBV18 and J usage is TRBJ1-2; no definite D call. CDR1 and CDR2 (germline): KGHSH, LQKENI. The CDR3 is 16 amino acids. Trimming left V 4 bases short and J 8 bases short, with 23 bases between. The CDR3 DNA is TGTGCCAGCTCACTAAGTGGCACGGGCCCCGGTGGCGGCTACACCTTC. The encoded protein is CASSLSGTGPGGGYTF.

This clonotype was found a few times. The junction shows a germline mismatch at one end, possibly a read error. This sequence joins TRBV7-7 and TRBJ2-7; possible D gene TRBD1, 6 bases. The CDR3 spans 13 residues. Per the germline V gene, CDR1 is SSHAT and CDR2 is FNYEAQ (reference sequence). CDR3 amino acids: CASSLDKGDEQYF. CDR3 coding DNA: TGTGCTAGCAGCTTAGACAAGGGGGACGAGCAGTACTTC.

This clonotype was detected a few times. The chain recombines TRBV7-3 with TRBJ1-2; the D is unclear. The CDR3 is 14 amino acids. Germline V gene lookup returns CDR1 SGHTA and CDR2 FQGTGA. The V gene lost 2 bases and the J gene lost 8 bases, with 15 bases spanning the gap. This CDR3 reads CASSLPGDQNGYTF. DNA of the CDR3: TGTGCCAGCAGCTTACCCGGCGACCAGAACGGCTACACCTTC.

The table lists this clonotype with many counts. The chain has TRBV20-1 and TRBJ1-1; tentatively, D is TRBD1 (5 bases). Between the trimmed V and J ends, which lost 4 bases and 5 bases, there was a span of 11 bases. Germline CDR1 reads DFQATT; CDR2 reads SNEGSKA (reference sequence). CDR3 length: 12 residues. The CDR3 here is CSANQGGTEAFF. The CDR3 bases are TGCAGTGCTAATCAGGGTGGAACTGAAGCTTTCTTT.

This clonotype was recorded a few times. The chain carries TRBV20-1 and TRBJ2-3; D gene ambiguous. The CDR3 sequence is 11 residues long. CDR1 and CDR2 from the germline V gene are DFQATT and SNEGSKA (reference sequence). Trimming stripped 3 bases from V and 6 bases from J, with 7 bases between. CDR3 amino acids: CSARWADTQYF. The CDR3 DNA is TGCAGTGCTAGGTGGGCGGATACGCAGTATTTT.

This clonotype has at least ten counts. This chain connects TRBV4-3 to TRBJ1-3; the match to TRBD1 covers 7 bases. This CDR3 spans 14 amino acids. Germline V gene lookup returns CDR1 LGHNA and CDR2 YSLEER. V shed 5 bases, J shed 7 bases, and the junction held 8 bases outside the gene matches. Written as DNA, the CDR3 is TGCGCCAGCAGCTCCCGACAGGGTCTTAACACCATATATTTT. Amino acids: CASSSRQGLNTIYF.

J is TRBJ2-1 and V is TRBV28; D unresolved. V was trimmed by 0 bases and J by 5 bases, leaving 8 bases between them. Per the germline V gene, CDR1 is MDHEN and CDR2 is SYDVKM. The CDR3 length is 14 residues. CDR3 amino acids: CASSLWERDNEQFF. The CDR3 DNA follows: TGTGCCAGCAGTTTATGGGAAAGGGACAATGAGCAGTTCTTC.

By proportion, this clonotype is medium-sized (0.01 to 0.1%). The CDR3 spells CASSTPDRTNQETQYF. CDR3 DNA: TGTGCCAGTAGTACCCCAGATCGGACAAACCAAGAGACCCAGTACTTC. The V and J genes are TRBV19 and TRBJ2-5; weak D call: TRBD1 (5 bases). The CDR3 runs 16 residues. V lost 4 bases and J 0 bases, leaving 15 bases between the germline ends. Germline V gene lookup returns CDR1 LNHDA and CDR2 SQIVND (reference sequence).

This clonotype occurred many times. The chain links TRBV27 to TRBJ2-2; D unresolved. With 5 bases removed from V and 3 bases from J, the gap between germline ends came to 13 bases. There are 15 residues in the CDR3. The germline V gene has CDR1 MNHEY and CDR2 SMNVEV (reference sequence). The CDR3: CASSTWGTDTGELFF. In DNA form, the CDR3 reads TGTGCCAGCAGTACCTGGGGTACCGACACCGGGGAGCTGTTTTTT.

This clonotype has only a few counts. The chain is built from TRBV29-1 and TRBJ2-7; 7 bases align to TRBD1. Germline values: CDR1 SQVTM, CDR2 ANQGSEA. Losses at the gene ends were 4 bases for V and 4 bases for J; bases not matched to a gene: 10. The CDR3 contains 14 residues. CDR3 DNA: TGCAGCGTTGTCCTGCCCCGGACAGGTTACGAGCAGTACTTC. Translated: CSVVLPRTGYEQYF.

This chain connects TRBV14 to TRBJ1-1; 11 positions match TRBD1. The junction had 7 bases not matched to a gene; V was cut back by 6 bases and J by 1 base. CDR1 SGHDN and CDR2 FVKESK come from the germline V gene. The CDR3 consists of 16 residues. The CDR3 loop is CASSRGTGGQNTEAFF. The CDR3, as DNA: TGTGCCAGCAGTCGGGGGACAGGGGGACAGAACACTGAAGCTTTCTTT.

This clonotype has only a few counts. This chain joins TRBV5-4 and TRBJ2-3; 9 bases are a match to TRBD2. The CDR3 runs to 16 residues. CDR1 is SGHNT and CDR2 is YYREEE in the germline V gene (reference sequence). J gave up 0 bases and V 5 bases, and 7 bases lay outside the gene matches. The CDR3 sequence is CASRWFSGGSTDTQYF. DNA for the CDR3: TGTGCCAGCAGGTGGTTTAGCGGGGGAAGCACAGATACGCAGTATTTT.

This sequence joins TRBV7-3 and TRBJ2-5; 7 bases line up with TRBD2. The CDR3 loop spans 17 amino acids. J gave up 1 base and V 0 bases, and 8 bases lay outside the gene matches. Germline loops: CDR1 SGHTA, CDR2 FQGTGA. The CDR3 DNA reads TGTGCCAGCAGCTTAACAGCGGCTAGCGGACCCCAAGAGACCCAGTACTTC. As protein: CASSLTAASGPQETQYF.

The chain has TRBV27 and TRBJ2-5; no definite D call. Trimming stripped 6 bases from V and 5 bases from J, with 13 bases between. CDR1 and CDR2 from the germline V gene are MNHEY and SMNVEV (reference sequence). The CDR3 covers 13 residues. Here the CDR3 reads CASSLRRFETQYF. The CDR3 DNA sequence: TGTGCCAGCAGCCTCAGGAGATTCGAGACCCAGTACTTC.

Ten or more counts support this clonotype. V usage is TRBV6-2 or TRBV6-3 and J usage is TRBJ2-3, with D possibly being TRBD2 (5 bases). The CDR3 is 15 amino acids. Trimming took 1 base from V and 4 from J, leaving 12 bases between them. Germline V gene data show CDR1 as MNHEY and CDR2 as SVGEGT. DNA for the CDR3: TGTGCCAGCAGTTACTGGAACCGGAGGTCAGATACGCAGTATTTT. This encodes CASSYWNRRSDTQYF.

The chain couples TRBV7-9 to TRBJ2-5; D not resolved. The CDR3 has 12 residues. Trimming cost V 5 bases and J 5 bases, with 9 bases left between them. CDR1 and CDR2 (germline): SEHNR, FQNEAQ (reference sequence). CDR3 loop: CASSPGQETQYF. The CDR3 region has the DNA TGTGCCAGCAGCCCCGGCCAGGAGACCCAGTACTTC.

This clonotype was detected ten times or more. The chain couples TRBV15 to TRBJ1-1; D unclear. The CDR3 spans 12 residues. Per the germline V gene, CDR1 is LNHNV and CDR2 is YYDKDF (reference sequence). The V end lost 2 bases, the J end lost 6 bases, and 7 bases lay between the germline ends. The CDR3 is CATSRPPAEAFF. Here the CDR3 DNA reads TGTGCCACCAGCAGACCGCCCGCTGAAGCTTTCTTT.

In its sample, this clonotype was seen a few times. The chain recombines TRBV20-1 with TRBJ2-5; 7 bases are a match to TRBD2. V shed 2 bases, J shed 2 bases, and the junction held 14 bases outside the gene matches. CDR3 length: 17 amino acids. Per germline, CDR1 DFQATT and CDR2 SNEGSKA (reference sequence). The DNA for the CDR3 is TGCAGTGCTAGAAGTTACCGGGACTATACGTCTCAAGAGACCCAGTACTTC. Residues: CSARSYRDYTSQETQYF.

This clonotype was seen repeatedly, ten times or more. The chain couples TRBV28 to TRBJ2-1; a possible D gene is TRBD1 (6 bases). CDR3 length: 16 residues. Trimming removed 2 bases from V and 1 base from J, with 12 bases in between. Germline lookup yields CDR1 MDHEN and CDR2 SYDVKM. CDR3 sequence (DNA): TGTGCCAGCAGTTTACTGGCAGGGACATCCTACAATGAGCAGTTCTTC. Translated, it gives CASSLLAGTSYNEQFF.

The chain recombines TRBV29-1 with TRBJ1-1; D possibly corresponds to TRBD1 (5 bases). V lost 8 bases, J lost 6 bases, and 10 bases lay in between. Germline CDR1 and CDR2: SQVTM and ANQGSEA. The CDR3 is 10 amino acids. CDR3: CSTARAEAFF. The CDR3 DNA reads TGCAGCACGGCCAGGGCTGAAGCTTTCTTT.

The chain recombines TRBV6-2 or TRBV6-3 with TRBJ2-7; tentatively, D is TRBD2 (5 bases). V gave up 0 bases and J gave up 1 base, with 10 bases separating them. CDR3 length: 15 residues. CDR1 and CDR2 (germline): MNHEY, SVGEGT. Here the CDR3 reads CASSYSPGTSYEQYF. CDR3 sequence (DNA): TGTGCCAGCAGTTACTCCCCGGGAACGTCCTACGAGCAGTACTTC.

This chain uses TRBV7-9 with TRBJ1-1; weak D call: TRBD1 (5 bases). Germline CDR1 and CDR2: SEHNR and FQNEAQ (reference sequence). V was clipped by 5 bases and J by 4 bases, with 8 bases between them. CDR3 size: 12 residues. The CDR3 is CASSRDSTEAFF. For the CDR3, the DNA is TGTGCCAGCAGCCGAGACAGCACTGAAGCTTTCTTT.

This clonotype was seen many times. The chain uses TRBV7-3 and TRBJ1-5, with no clear D. From germline, CDR1 is SGHTA and CDR2 FQGTGA. Trimming left V 3 bases short and J 2 bases short, with 5 bases between. The CDR3 consists of 13 residues. The CDR3 loop reads CASSLDGNQPQHF. CDR3 DNA: TGTGCCAGCAGCTTGGACGGCAATCAGCCCCAGCATTTT.

For the CDR3, the DNA is TGTGCCAGCAGCGCCCGGGACTCCAACTATGGCTACACCTTC. This codes for CASSARDSNYGYTF. The chain joins TRBV11-2 to TRBJ1-2; possible D gene TRBD1, 5 bases. CDR3 length equals 14 residues. Looked up from germline, CDR1 is SGHAT and CDR2 is FQNNGV. Trimming removed 5 bases from V and 2 bases from J, with 12 bases in between.